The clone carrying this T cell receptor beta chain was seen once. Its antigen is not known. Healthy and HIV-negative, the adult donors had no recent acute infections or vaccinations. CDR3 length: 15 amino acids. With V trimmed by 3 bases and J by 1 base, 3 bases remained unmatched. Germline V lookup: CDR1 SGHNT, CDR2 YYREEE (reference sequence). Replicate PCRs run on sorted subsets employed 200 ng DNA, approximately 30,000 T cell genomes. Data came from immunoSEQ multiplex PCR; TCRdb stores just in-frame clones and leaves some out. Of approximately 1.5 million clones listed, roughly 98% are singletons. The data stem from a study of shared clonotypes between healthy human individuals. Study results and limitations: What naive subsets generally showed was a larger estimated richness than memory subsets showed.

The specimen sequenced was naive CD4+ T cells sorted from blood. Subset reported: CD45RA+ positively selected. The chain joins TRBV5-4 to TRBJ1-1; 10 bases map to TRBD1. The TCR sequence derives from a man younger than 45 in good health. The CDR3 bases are TGTGCCAGCAGCTCGGGGACAGGGGCGAACACTGAAGCTTTCTTT. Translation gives CASSSGTGANTEAFF.